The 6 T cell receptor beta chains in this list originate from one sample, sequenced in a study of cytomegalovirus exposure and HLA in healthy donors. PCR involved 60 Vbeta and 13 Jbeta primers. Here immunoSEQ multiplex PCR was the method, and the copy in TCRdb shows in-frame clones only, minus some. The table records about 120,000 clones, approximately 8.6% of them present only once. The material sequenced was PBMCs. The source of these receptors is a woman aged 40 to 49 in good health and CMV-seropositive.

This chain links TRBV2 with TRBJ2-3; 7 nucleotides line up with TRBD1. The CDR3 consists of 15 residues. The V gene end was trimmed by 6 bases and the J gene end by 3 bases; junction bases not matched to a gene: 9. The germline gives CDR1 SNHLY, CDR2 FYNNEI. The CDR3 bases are TGTGCCAGCAGAAACGACAGGGCCTGGACAGATACGCAGTATTTT. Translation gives CASRNDRAWTDTQYF.

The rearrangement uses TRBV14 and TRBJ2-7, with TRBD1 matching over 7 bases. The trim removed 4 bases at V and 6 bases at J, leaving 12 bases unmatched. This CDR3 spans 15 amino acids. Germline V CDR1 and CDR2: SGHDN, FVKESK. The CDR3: CASSPRPGQVGEQYF. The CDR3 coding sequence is TGTGCCAGCAGCCCCCGCCCTGGACAGGTTGGCGAGCAGTACTTC.

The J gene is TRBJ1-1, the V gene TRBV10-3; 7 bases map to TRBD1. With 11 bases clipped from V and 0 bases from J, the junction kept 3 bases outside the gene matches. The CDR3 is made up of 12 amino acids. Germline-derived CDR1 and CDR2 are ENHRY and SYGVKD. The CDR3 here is CAAQGMNTEAFF. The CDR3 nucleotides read TGTGCCGCACAGGGGATGAACACTGAAGCTTTCTTT.

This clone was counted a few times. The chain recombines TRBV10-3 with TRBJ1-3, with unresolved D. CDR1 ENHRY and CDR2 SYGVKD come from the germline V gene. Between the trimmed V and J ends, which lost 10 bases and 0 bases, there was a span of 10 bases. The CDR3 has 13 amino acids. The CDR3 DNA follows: TGTGCCAGCCGACTGAGCTCTGGAAACACCATATATTTT. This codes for CASRLSSGNTIYF.

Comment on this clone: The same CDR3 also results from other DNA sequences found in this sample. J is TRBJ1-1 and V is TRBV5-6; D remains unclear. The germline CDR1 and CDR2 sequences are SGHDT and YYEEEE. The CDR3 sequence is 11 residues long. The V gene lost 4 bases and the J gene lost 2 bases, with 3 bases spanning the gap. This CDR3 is CASSLNTEAFF. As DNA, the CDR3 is TGTGCCAGCAGCCTAAACACTGAAGCTTTCTTT.

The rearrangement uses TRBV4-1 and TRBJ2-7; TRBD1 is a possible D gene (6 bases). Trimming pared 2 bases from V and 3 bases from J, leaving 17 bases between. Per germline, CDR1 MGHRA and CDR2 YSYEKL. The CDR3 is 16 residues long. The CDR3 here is CASSQQTGTKIYEQYF. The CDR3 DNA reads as TGCGCCAGCAGCCAACAGACCGGGACAAAAATCTACGAGCAGTACTTC.